This TCR beta chain comes out of a study of T cell changes during pregnancy in multiple sclerosis. The CDR3 has 15 amino acids. Germline loops: CDR1 SGHTA, CDR2 FQGNSA. The V segment lost 5 bases and the J segment 7 bases; nucleotides outside the gene matches: 9. Clones were sequenced by immunoSEQ multiplex PCR, and TCRdb holds only the in-frame ones, with some missing. This table has over 20,000 clones, about 90% appearing once. Material: CD4+ T cells from peripheral blood mononuclear cells, obtained in the third trimester of pregnancy. This sequence was found in a female donor in good health, enrolled as a control in a pregnancy study. The rearrangement links TRBV7-2 to TRBJ1-4; TRBD1 matches at 8 bases. CDR3 bases: TGTGCCAGCAGCCCCCCCAGGACAGGGACTGAAAAACTGTTTTTT. Translation gives CASSPPRTGTEKLFF.